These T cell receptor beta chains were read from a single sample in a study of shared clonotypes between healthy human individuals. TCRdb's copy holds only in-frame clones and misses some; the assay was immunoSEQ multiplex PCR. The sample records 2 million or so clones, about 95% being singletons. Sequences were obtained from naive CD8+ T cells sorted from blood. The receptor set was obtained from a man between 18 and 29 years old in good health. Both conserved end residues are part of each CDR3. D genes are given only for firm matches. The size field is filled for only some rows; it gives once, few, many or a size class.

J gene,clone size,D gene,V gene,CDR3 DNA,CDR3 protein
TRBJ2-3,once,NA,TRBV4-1,TGCGCCAGCAGCTTAAGAGGGGATACGCAGTATTTT,CASSLRGDTQYF
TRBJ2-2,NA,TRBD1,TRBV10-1,TGCGCCAGCAGTGAGGGACAGGGGGACACCGGGGAGCTGTTTTTT,CASSEGQGDTGELFF
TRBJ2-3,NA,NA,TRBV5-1,TGCGCCAGCAGCTTCCGACAGGACACAGATACGCAGTATTTT,CASSFRQDTDTQYF
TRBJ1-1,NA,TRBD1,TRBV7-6,TGTGCCAGCAGCTTGTTATTAGAGGGGGCGCGGAGCACTGAAGCTTTCTTT,CASSLLLEGARSTEAFF
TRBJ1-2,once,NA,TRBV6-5,TGTGCCAGCAGTTACGGGCAGAGCTATGGCTACACCTTC,CASSYGQSYGYTF
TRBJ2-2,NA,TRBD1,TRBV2,TGTGCCAGCAGCGAGGGACAGGTGCCCGGGGAGCTGTTTTTT,CASSEGQVPGELFF
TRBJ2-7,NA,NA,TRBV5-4,TGTGCCAGCAGCTTGGACGGGGGAAGCTCCTACGAGCAGTACTTC,CASSLDGGSSYEQYF
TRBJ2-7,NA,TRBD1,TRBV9,TGTGCCAGCAGCCCCCTTAAGGGGGCCCAGCCCTACGAGCAGTACTTC,CASSPLKGAQPYEQYF
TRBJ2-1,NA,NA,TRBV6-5,TGTGCCAGCAGTTACGGGACTGGATACAATGAGCAGTTCTTC,CASSYGTGYNEQFF
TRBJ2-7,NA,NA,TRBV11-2,TGTGCCAGCAGCTTAGTAAGGGTGGGCGAGCAGTACTTC,CASSLVRVGEQYF
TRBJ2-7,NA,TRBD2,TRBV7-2,TGTGCCAGCAGCAGCCCTAAGCGGGAACCGGAAGAGCAGTACTTC,CASSSPKREPEEQYF
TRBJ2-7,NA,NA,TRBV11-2,TGTGCCAGCAGCCTTAGAGGGGGGTCCTACGAGCAGTACTTC,CASSLRGGSYEQYF
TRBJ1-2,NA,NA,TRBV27,TGTGCCAGCAGTTTTGTGGGGGGAAACTATGGCTACACCTTC,CASSFVGGNYGYTF
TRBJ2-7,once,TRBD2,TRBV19,TGTGCCAGTAGTGACAGACTAGCGTCCTACGAGCAGTACTTC,CASSDRLASYEQYF
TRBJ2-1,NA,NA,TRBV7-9,TGTGCCAGCACCTCTAAGGGGGGCCTCGATGAGCAGTTCTTC,CASTSKGGLDEQFF
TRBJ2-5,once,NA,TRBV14,TGTGCCAGCAGCCAGTGGGGGGTCAGTGAGACCCAGTACTTC,CASSQWGVSETQYF
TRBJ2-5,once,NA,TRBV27,TGTGCCAGCAGTAAACTAGTGGAAGAGACCCAGTACTTC,CASSKLVEETQYF
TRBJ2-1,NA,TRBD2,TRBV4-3,TGCGCCAGCAGCCATGGACTAGCGGGAGGGAACAATGAGCAGTTCTTC,CASSHGLAGGNNEQFF
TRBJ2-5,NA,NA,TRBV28,TGTGCCAGCAGTACTGGGACTGGGGAAGAGACCCAGTACTTC,CASSTGTGEETQYF
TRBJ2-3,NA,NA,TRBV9,TGTGCCAGCAGCGACCTCTCAGATACGCAGTATTTT,CASSDLSDTQYF
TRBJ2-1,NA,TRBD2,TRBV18,TGTGCCAGCTCACCTGGCGGGGGGGCGATCAATGAGCAGTTCTTC,CASSPGGGAINEQFF
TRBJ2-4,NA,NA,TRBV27,TGTGCCAGCAGTGGGGGCAGTCCCGACATTCAGTACTTC,CASSGGSPDIQYF
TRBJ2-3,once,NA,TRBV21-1,TGTGCCAGCAGCAAAGGCACTAGCGGCACAGATACGCAGTATTTT,CASSKGTSGTDTQYF
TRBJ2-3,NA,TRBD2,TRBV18,TGTGCCAGCTCACCCTTCGGACTAGCGGGCACAGATACGCAGTATTTT,CASSPFGLAGTDTQYF
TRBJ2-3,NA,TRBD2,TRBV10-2,TGCGCCAGCAGTGTGGGGGTAGCGGGAGGGTGGACAGATACGCAGTATTTT,CASSVGVAGGWTDTQYF